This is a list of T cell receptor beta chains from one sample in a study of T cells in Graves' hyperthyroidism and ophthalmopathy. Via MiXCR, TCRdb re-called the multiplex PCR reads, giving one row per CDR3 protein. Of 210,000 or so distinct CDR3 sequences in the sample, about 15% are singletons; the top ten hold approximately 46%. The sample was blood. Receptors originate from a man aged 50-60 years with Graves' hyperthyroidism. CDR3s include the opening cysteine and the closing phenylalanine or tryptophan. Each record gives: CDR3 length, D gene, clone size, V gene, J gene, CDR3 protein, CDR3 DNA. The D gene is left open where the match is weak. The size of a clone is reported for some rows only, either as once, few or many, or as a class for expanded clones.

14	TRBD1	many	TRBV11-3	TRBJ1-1	CASSRDRGMTEAFF	TGTGCCAGCAGCAGGGACAGGGGTATGACTGAAGCTTTCTTT
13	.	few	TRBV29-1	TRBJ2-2	CSVENFGTGELFF	TGCAGCGTTGAAAATTTCGGCACCGGGGAGCTGTTTTTT
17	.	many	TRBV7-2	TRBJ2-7	CASSLVADYLTPYEQYF	TGTGCCAGCAGCTTGGTAGCGGACTACCTCACCCCCTACGAGCAGTACTTC
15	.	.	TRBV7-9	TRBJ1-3	CASSLRVTSGNTIYF	TGTGCCAGCAGCTTACGGGTAACCTCTGGAAACACCATATATTTT
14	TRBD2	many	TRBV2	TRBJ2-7	CATTAGTSGGEQYF	TGTGCCACCACCGCCGGGACTAGCGGTGGCGAGCAGTACTTC
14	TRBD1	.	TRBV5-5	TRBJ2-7	CASSPLQGPYEQYF	TGTGCCAGCAGCCCGTTACAGGGGCCGTACGAGCAGTACTTC
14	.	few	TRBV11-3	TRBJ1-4	CASSKTGWKEKLFF	TGTGCCAGCAGCAAGACAGGCTGGAAGGAAAAACTGTTTTTT
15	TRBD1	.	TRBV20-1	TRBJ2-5	CSARDGQGGGETQYF	TGCAGTGCTAGAGACGGACAGGGGGGTGGAGAGACCCAGTACTTC
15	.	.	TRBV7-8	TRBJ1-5	CASSPHQGPSQPQHF	TGTGCCAGCAGCCCCCACCAGGGCCCAAGTCAGCCCCAGCATTTT
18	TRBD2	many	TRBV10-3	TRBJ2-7	CAISGIQGTSGRVGEQYF	TGTGCCATCAGTGGAATTCAAGGGACTAGCGGGAGAGTTGGCGAGCAGTACTTC
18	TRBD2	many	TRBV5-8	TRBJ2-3	CASSPWLAGGPSTDTQYF	TGTGCCAGCAGCCCCTGGCTAGCGGGAGGTCCCTCGACAGATACGCAGTATTTT
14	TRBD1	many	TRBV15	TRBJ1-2	CATSRGRQGYGYTF	TGTGCCACCAGCAGAGGTCGACAGGGCTATGGCTACACCTTC
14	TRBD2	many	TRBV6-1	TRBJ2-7	CASRTSGSVYEQYF	TGTGCCAGCAGAACTAGCGGGAGCGTGTACGAGCAGTACTTC
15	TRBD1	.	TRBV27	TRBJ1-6	CASRAMDRRSSPLHF	TGTGCCAGTAGAGCAATGGACAGGAGAAGCTCACCCCTCCACTTT
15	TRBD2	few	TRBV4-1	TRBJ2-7	CASSQITSDSYEQYF	TGCGCCAGCAGCCAAATCACTAGCGATTCCTACGAGCAGTACTTC
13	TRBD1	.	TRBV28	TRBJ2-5	CASILRDRETQYF	TGTGCCAGCATCCTAAGGGACAGAGAGACCCAGTACTTC
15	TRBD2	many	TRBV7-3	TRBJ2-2	CASSVAGGYTGELFF	TGTGCCAGCTCGGTAGCGGGAGGGTACACCGGGGAGCTGTTTTTT
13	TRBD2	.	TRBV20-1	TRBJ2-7	CSARTSGIHEQYF	TGCAGTGCCCGGACCAGCGGGATCCACGAGCAGTACTTC
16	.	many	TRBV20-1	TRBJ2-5	CSAREGRDPGTETQYF	TGCAGTGCTAGAGAAGGTCGGGACCCCGGAACAGAGACCCAGTACTTC
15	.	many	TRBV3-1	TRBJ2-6	CASSQDFSGANVLTF	TGTGCCAGCAGCCAGGATTTCTCTGGGGCCAACGTCCTGACTTTC
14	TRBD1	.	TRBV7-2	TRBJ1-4	CASSLTGENEKLFF	TGTGCCAGCAGCTTAACAGGGGAGAATGAAAAACTGTTTTTT
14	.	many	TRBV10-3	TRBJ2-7	CAISESPVSYEQYF	TGTGCCATCAGTGAGAGCCCAGTTTCCTACGAGCAGTACTTC
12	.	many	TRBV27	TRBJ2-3	CASSVTADTQYF	TGTGCCAGCAGTGTGACAGCAGATACGCAGTATTTT
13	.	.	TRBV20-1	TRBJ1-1	CSVTPYSNNEALF	TGCAGTGTTACCCCCTACAGTAACAATGAAGCTCTCTTT
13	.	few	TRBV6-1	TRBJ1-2	CASRLSGARGYTF	TGTGCCAGCAGACTCTCAGGGGCGAGAGGCTACACCTTC
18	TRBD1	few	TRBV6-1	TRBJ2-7	CASRDRGRGAGEWYEQYF	TGTGCCAGCAGGGACAGGGGGCGGGGAGCGGGAGAATGGTACGAGCAGTACTTC
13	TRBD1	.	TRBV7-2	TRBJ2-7	CASSYTGDYEQYF	TGTGCCAGCAGCTACACAGGGGACTACGAGCAGTACTTC
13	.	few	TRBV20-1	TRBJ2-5	CSAGTSLKGTQYF	TGCAGTGCGGGGACTTCTTTGAAGGGGACCCAGTACTTC
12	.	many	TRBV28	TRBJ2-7	CASSQLAYEQYF	TGTGCCAGCAGTCAACTAGCCTACGAGCAGTACTTC
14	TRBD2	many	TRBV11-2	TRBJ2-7	CASRDWEGLFEQYF	TGTGCCAGTAGGGATTGGGAGGGACTCTTCGAGCAGTACTTC
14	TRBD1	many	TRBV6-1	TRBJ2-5	CASSPGQTQETQYF	TGTGCCAGCAGTCCGGGACAGACCCAAGAGACCCAGTACTTC
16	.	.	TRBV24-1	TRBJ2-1	CATSDLSSHGRNEQFF	TGTGCCACCAGTGATTTGTCCAGCCATGGTAGAAATGAGCAGTTCTTC
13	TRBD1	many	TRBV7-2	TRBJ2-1	CASSRQGYNEQFF	TGTGCCAGCAGCCGACAGGGCTACAATGAGCAGTTCTTC
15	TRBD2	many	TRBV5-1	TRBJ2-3	CASSFNSGSTDTQYF	TGCGCCAGCAGCTTCAATAGCGGGAGCACAGATACGCAGTATTTT
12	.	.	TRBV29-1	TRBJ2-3	CSVGGAADTQYF	TGCAGCGTGGGGGGGGCGGCAGATACGCAGTATTTT
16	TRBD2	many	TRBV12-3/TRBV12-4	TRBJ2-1	CASSTPGLAPDRGQFF	TGTGCCAGCAGTACCCCGGGACTAGCGCCCGATCGAGGGCAGTTCTTC
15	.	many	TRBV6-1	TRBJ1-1	CASSPPPDKNTEAFF	TGTGCCAGCAGTCCACCCCCTGATAAGAACACTGAAGCTTTCTTT